These 3 T cell receptor beta chains were all obtained from the same sample, sequenced in a study of T-cell reconstitution after alpha-beta-depleted transplantation in children. A TCRbeta library incorporating unique molecular identifiers was prepared. TCRdb reprocessed the PCR reads with MiXCR, giving one entry per CDR3 protein. Among approximately 400,000 distinct CDR3 sequences, approximately 11% were seen once, and the ten largest hold about 5%. This material consisted of PBMCs from the stem cell graft donor, taken from the stem cell graft. The receptors originated from a human donor who donated a stem cell graft to a child with acute myeloid leukemia.

V and J are TRBV6-1 and TRBJ2-1; 7 nucleotides match TRBD1. Germline V gene data show CDR1 as MNHNS and CDR2 as SASEGT. The CDR3 contains 13 residues. Trimming removed 10 bases from V and 8 bases from J; junction bases left unmatched: 11. CDR3 protein: CANSGTVWDEQFF. The CDR3 DNA reads TGTGCCAACTCCGGGACAGTGTGGGATGAGCAGTTCTTC.

The gene calls are TRBV9 and TRBJ2-1; 9 nucleotides align to TRBD2. J gave up 7 bases and V 0 bases, and 5 bases lay outside the gene matches. Germline CDR1 is SGDLS and CDR2 is YYNGEE. This CDR3 is 15 amino acids long. The CDR3 DNA reads as TGTGCCAGCAGCGTAGAGAGCGGGAGGATAAATGAGCAGTTCTTC. Translation gives CASSVESGRINEQFF.

This clonotype has more than one count but fewer than ten. The genes are TRBV7-9 and TRBJ1-2; no definite D call. The CDR3 spans 13 residues. Germline CDR1 is SEHNR and CDR2 is FQNEAQ (reference sequence). V was shortened by 5 bases and J by 4 bases, with 11 bases between the two germline ends. The CDR3 DNA follows: TGTGCCAGCAGCCCTGGAGGTAGCTATGGCTACACCTTC. This codes for CASSPGGSYGYTF.